Below, 6 T cell receptor beta chains from the same sample are listed, as sequenced in a study of response to subunit inactivated influenza vaccine. TCRdb re-analysed the RT-PCR reads in MiXCR, keeping a single row per CDR3 protein. The table shows around 750,000 distinct CDR3 sequences, with 21% occurring only once. This sample comprised PBMCs from blood, obtained roughly 5 days after vaccination. The source of these receptors is a man aged 50 or older who received an inactivated influenza vaccine.

The table lists this clonotype with a few counts. This chain links TRBV11-2 with TRBJ2-5, with D possibly being TRBD1 (6 bases). The CDR3 covers 14 residues. Germline-derived CDR1 and CDR2 are SGHAT and FQNNGV. V lost 5 bases to trimming and J lost 0 bases, with 10 bases between them. The CDR3 nucleotides read TGTGCCAGCAGCCCTGGACAGTACCAAGAGACCCAGTACTTC. It specifies CASSPGQYQETQYF.

This clonotype was found a few times. The chain employs TRBV7-2 and TRBJ2-1; 7 positions agree with TRBD1. The V segment lost 1 base and the J segment 0 bases; nucleotides outside the gene matches: 3. CDR1 is SGHTA, CDR2 FQGNSA, per germline. The CDR3 loop spans 16 amino acids. The CDR3 reads CASSLEGATSYNEQFF. The CDR3 DNA reads TGTGCCAGCAGCTTAGAGGGGGCGACCTCCTACAATGAGCAGTTCTTC.

In its sample, this clonotype was seen a few times. This rearrangement joins TRBV7-2 to TRBJ1-2, with D hard to call. The CDR3 loop spans 11 amino acids. Germline V gene lookup returns CDR1 SGHTA and CDR2 FQGNSA. Trimming left V 5 bases short and J 8 bases short, with 9 bases between. DNA for the CDR3: TGTGCCAGCAGCGGCTTGGACGGCTACACCTTC. Residues: CASSGLDGYTF.

This clonotype was observed a handful of times. This rearrangement joins TRBV20-1 to TRBJ2-5, with 10 bases matching TRBD2. This CDR3 is 14 amino acids long. The ends lost 4 bases at V and 4 bases at J; junction bases unmatched: 6. Germline V gene sequence: CDR1 DFQATT, CDR2 SNEGSKA (reference sequence). In nucleotides, the CDR3 is TGCAGTGCTATTCGGCTAGCGGGAGTAGAGACCCAGTACTTC. It specifies CSAIRLAGVETQYF.

This clonotype was recorded at least ten times. This sequence joins TRBV12-3 or TRBV12-4 and TRBJ2-7; 7 positions agree with TRBD1. The CDR3 covers 12 residues. With 6 bases clipped from V and 4 bases from J, the junction kept 3 bases outside the gene matches. DNA for the CDR3: TGTGCCAGCAGCTCAGGGGGATACGAGCAGTACTTC. This gives the protein CASSSGGYEQYF.

The CDR3 bases are TGTGCCAGCAGCCAAGTGTCGACAGGGAGGGCAGATACGCAGTATTTT. It codes for CASSQVSTGRADTQYF. This rearrangement joins TRBV3-1 to TRBJ2-3; D may match TRBD1 or TRBD2 (7 bases each). Trimming cost V 1 base and J 4 bases, with 15 bases left between them. CDR1 and CDR2 from the germline V gene are LGHDT and YNNKEL (reference sequence). The CDR3 runs 16 residues.